What follows is one T cell receptor (beta chain) and its context. Trimming removed 3 bases from V and 4 bases from J; junction bases left unmatched: 3. There are 14 residues in the CDR3. Germline V gene lookup returns CDR1 SEHNR and CDR2 FQNEAQ (reference sequence). The data were obtained in a study of blood T cell repertoires in COVID-19. The repertoire was sequenced with immunoSEQ multiplex PCR; TCRdb's copy has only in-frame clones and lacks some. The sample has 50,000 to 65,000 clones, 88% seen once. The chain uses TRBV7-9 and TRBJ1-1; 9 bases map to TRBD1. Source material: peripheral blood. The sequence derives from a man aged 45-65 years with active COVID-19. The CDR3 nucleotides are TGTGCCAGCAGCTTTCAGGGACAGGGCACTGAAGCTTTCTTT. It is translated as CASSFQGQGTEAFF.